Presented here are 14 T cell receptor beta chains from one specimen sequenced in a study of blood T cells in healthy people across ages. A sample-barcoded 5' primer and a J-beta primer mix were used in a second PCR of roughly 6 to 12 cycles. TCRdb itself ran the 5' RACE reads through MiXCR, one entry per CDR3 protein. The data hold roughly 1,000,000 distinct CDR3 sequences, with 25% observed a single time. The same data also went into a second study, on T cells of mothers and their children.

The sample comprised blood. These receptors all stem from a girl aged 2-10 years in good health.

This chain connects TRBV7-9 to TRBJ2-5, with 14 bases matching TRBD2. The CDR3 is 16 residues long. Germline V gene data show CDR1 as SEHNR and CDR2 as FQNEAQ (reference sequence). The junction had 6 bases not matched to a gene; V was cut back by 4 bases and J by 5 bases. The CDR3 region is CASSSGLAGGRETQYF. In DNA form, the CDR3 reads TGTGCCAGCAGCTCCGGACTAGCGGGGGGAAGGGAGACCCAGTACTTC.

This clonotype showed up just a few times. The chain uses TRBV19 and TRBJ1-5; the D is unclear. V dropped 3 bases and J dropped 5 bases, with 11 bases sitting between them. The CDR3 is 14 residues long. Germline values: CDR1 LNHDA, CDR2 SQIVND (reference sequence). CDR3 DNA sequence: TGTGCCAGTAGTATGAATGGCTGGGATCAGCCCCAGCATTTT. It yields the protein CASSMNGWDQPQHF. Full variable domain (missing parts from reference TRBV19 and TRBJ1-5): DGGITQSPKYLFRKEGQNVTLSCEQNLNHDAMYWYRQDPGQGLRLIYYSQIVNDFQKGDIAEGYSVSREKKESFPLTVTSAQKNPTAFYLCASSMNGWDQPQHFGDGTRLSIL.

This sequence joins TRBV12-5 and TRBJ1-5, with TRBD1 as a possible D gene (6 bases). V shed 0 bases and J shed 0 bases, with 18 bases lying between them. Germline assignment: CDR1 LGHNT and CDR2 FRNRAP. CDR3 length: 19 amino acids. DNA of the CDR3: TGTGCTAGTGGTTTGGTAGTAGGACAGTCGATCTATAGCAATCAGCCCCAGCATTTT. Protein product: CASGLVVGQSIYSNQPQHF. Combining the CDR3 with reference TRBV12-5 and TRBJ1-5 gives the whole variable domain DARVTQTPRHKVTEMGQEVTMRCQPILGHNTVFWYRQTMMQGLELLAYFRNRAPLDDSGMPKDRFSAEMPDATLATLKIQPSEPRDSAVYFCASGLVVGQSIYSNQPQHFGDGTRLSIL.

About this clonotype itself: This may come from a read error, since a much larger clone is one base off. The DNA for the CDR3 is TGTGCCAGCAGCCTCGGCTCGGGGTGGGAAAAACTGTTTTTT. This codes for CASSLGSGWEKLFF. This chain links TRBV3-1 with TRBJ1-4; D gene unclear. This CDR3 has 14 amino acids. The germline V gene encodes CDR1 LGHDT and CDR2 YNNKEL (reference sequence). The V end lost 4 bases, the J end lost 8 bases, and 14 bases lay between the germline ends.

V and J are TRBV5-6 and TRBJ2-7; perhaps D is TRBD1 or TRBD2 (5 bases each). Matching the DNA end better, TRBJ2-1 makes the J call doubtful. Germline V gives CDR1 SGHDT, CDR2 YYEEEE. This CDR3 comprises 16 residues. CDR3 protein: CASSHSGTGSYNEQFF. The CDR3 DNA follows: TGTGCCAGCAGCCATTCCGGGACGGGCTCCTACAATGAGCAGTTCTTC.

This clonotype was seen a handful of times. The chain uses TRBV7-2 and TRBJ1-6, with a tentative D call TRBD1 (5 bases). V lost 5 bases and J lost 12, with 20 bases in between. Germline assignment: CDR1 SGHTA and CDR2 FQGNSA. The CDR3 length is 15 residues. In DNA, the CDR3 is TGTGCCAGCAGCCAGGGAACAATGACTGGGGGACCCCTCCACTTT. It yields the protein CASSQGTMTGGPLHF.

CDR3 DNA: TGTGCCAGCAGCCCCAGGGGGCAGAGGTTGTTGGGGGGCTACACCTTC. Encoded protein: CASSPRGQRLLGGYTF. V and J are TRBV28 and TRBJ1-2; 8 bases match TRBD1. Germline loops: CDR1 MDHEN, CDR2 SYDVKM. Losses at the gene ends were 6 bases for V and 8 bases for J; bases not matched to a gene: 17. The CDR3 has 16 residues.

The chain is built from TRBV6-2 or TRBV6-3 and TRBJ2-4, with D tentatively TRBD1 or TRBD2 (5 bases each). The V end lost 2 bases, the J end lost 9 bases, and 11 bases lay between the germline ends. The CDR3 runs 13 residues. CDR1 and CDR2 (germline): MNHEY, SVGEGT. The CDR3 protein is CASSYVGESIQYF. For the CDR3, the DNA is TGTGCCAGCAGTTACGTGGGGGAGAGCATTCAGTACTTC.

The table lists this clonotype with a few counts. The chain couples TRBV7-2 to TRBJ2-7; no clear D. Germline values: CDR1 SGHTA, CDR2 FQGNSA. Trimming stripped 4 bases from V and 3 bases from J, with 7 bases between. CDR3 length: 12 amino acids. The CDR3 DNA reads as TGTGCCAGCAGCTCCATTGGCTACGAGCAGTACTTC. Translation gives CASSSIGYEQYF.

This clonotype was counted a few times. The rearrangement links TRBV20-1 to TRBJ1-3, with D unclear. V lost 1 base to trimming and J lost 4 bases, with 11 bases between them. Germline CDR1 reads DFQATT; CDR2 reads SNEGSKA (reference sequence). The CDR3 is 14 residues long. Written as DNA, the CDR3 is TGCAGTGCTAGAGGGACCCTCTTAGGAAACACCATATATTTT. This translates into CSARGTLLGNTIYF.

This chain joins TRBV14 and TRBJ2-5; D not resolved. The V end was cut by 0 bases, the J end by 7 bases, with 6 bases between. This CDR3 contains 12 residues. Germline loops: CDR1 SGHDN, CDR2 FVKESK. The CDR3 spells CASSQDIGTQYF. Here the CDR3 DNA reads TGTGCCAGCAGCCAAGATATTGGGACCCAGTACTTC.

The table lists this clonotype with a few counts. The V gene is TRBV27, the J gene TRBJ2-7, with 7 nucleotides matching TRBD2. CDR1 is MNHEY and CDR2 is SMNVEV in the germline V gene (reference sequence). Trimming at V came to 4 bases and at J to 0 bases, leaving 12 bases not matched to a gene. The CDR3 is made up of 17 amino acids. CDR3 residues: CASSSYDLSGVSYEQYF. The CDR3 DNA is TGTGCCAGCAGTTCGTATGACCTCAGCGGGGTCTCCTACGAGCAGTACTTC.

The chain's CDR3 is CASSPSQGFTDTQYF. The CDR3, as DNA: TGTGCCAGCTCACCGTCACAGGGGTTCACAGATACGCAGTATTTT. The chain employs TRBV18 and TRBJ2-3; 7 bases fit TRBD1. V lost 3 bases and J lost 2; bases outside the gene matches: 5. The CDR3 covers 15 residues. Germline CDR1 KGHSH, CDR2 LQKENI.

This clonotype was seen more than once but under ten times. The rearrangement joins TRBV7-3 to TRBJ2-7; the D is unclear. The V gene lost 2 bases and the J gene lost 6 bases, with 20 bases spanning the gap. This CDR3 has 16 amino acids. The germline CDR1 and CDR2 sequences are SGHTA and FQGTGA. The CDR3 DNA follows: TGTGCCAGCAGCTTATTCGCTTTTGCGGATGCCTCCGAGCAGTACTTC. It specifies CASSLFAFADASEQYF.